This T cell receptor beta chain came from a study of PD-L1 blockade in urothelial cancer. Study-wide context: Atezolizumab, begun by patients in about 2014, was given at 1,200 mg intravenously every 3 weeks. In the patient group, about 90% of the roughly 29 were males with bladder-origin urothelial cancer.

Synthetic TCR analog templates were spiked into all PCRs individually. The protocol was immunoSEQ multiplex PCR, while the TCRdb copy is restricted to in-frame clones and leaves out a portion. In the table there are about 100,000 clones, around 85% of which are singletons. Germline-derived CDR1 and CDR2 are SGHTS and YDEGEE. The CDR3 sequence is 14 residues long. V lost 4 bases, J lost 2 bases, and 12 bases lay in between. The sample consisted of PBMCs, taken around atezolizumab (anti-PD-L1) treatment. This clonotype was sampled from a man over 45 with urothelial cancer. J is TRBJ2-5 and V is TRBV5-8; tentatively, D is TRBD2 (6 bases). This CDR3 reads CASSQRAGQETQYF. The DNA of the CDR3 is TGTGCCAGCAGCCAAAGGGCGGGGCAAGAGACCCAGTACTTC.